One sample yielded the 26 T cell receptor beta chains listed below, sequenced in a study of blood T cell repertoires in COVID-19. Sequenced by immunoSEQ multiplex PCR; TCRdb stores in-frame clones only, minus some. Of about 160,000 clones detected, over 65% appear once; the ten largest clones hold under 2.5%. The specimen sequenced was peripheral blood. The source of these receptors is a man aged 70-80 years with acute or convalescent COVID-19.

The J gene is TRBJ2-5, the V gene TRBV7-9; maybe TRBD2 (7 bases). The CDR3 is 15 amino acids. Trimming pared 2 bases from V and 5 bases from J, leaving 15 bases between. Per the germline V gene, CDR1 is SEHNR and CDR2 is FQNEAQ (reference sequence). The CDR3 is CASSLKGGQRETQYF. In DNA form, the CDR3 reads TGTGCCAGCAGCTTAAAGGGGGGGCAGAGGGAGACCCAGTACTTC. The full variable domain, its missing parts supplied by reference TRBV7-9 and TRBJ2-5, is DTGVSQNPRHKITKRGQNVTFRCDPISEHNRLYWYRQTLGQGPEFLTYFQNEAQLEKSRLLSDRFSAERPKGSFSTLEIQRTEQGDSAMYLCASSLKGGQRETQYFGPGTRLLVL.

The chain uses TRBV19 and TRBJ2-2; no definite D call. The CDR3 has 16 amino acids. Germline CDR1 is LNHDA and CDR2 is SQIVND (reference sequence). The V end lost 5 bases, the J end lost 0 bases, and 13 bases lay between the germline ends. CDR3 protein: CASSLNYPANTGELFF. The CDR3, as DNA: TGTGCCAGTAGTCTTAACTACCCCGCGAACACCGGGGAGCTGTTTTTT.

This clone came up once. This sequence joins TRBV10-1 and TRBJ2-1, with D maybe TRBD1 (6 bases). Germline CDR1 reads WNHNN; CDR2 reads SYGVQD (reference sequence). The CDR3 contains 15 residues. With 2 bases removed from V and 4 bases from J, the gap between germline ends came to 12 bases. This CDR3 reads CASSEDTGTYNEQFF. DNA of the CDR3: TGCGCCAGCAGTGAGGATACAGGGACGTACAATGAGCAGTTCTTC.

The chain couples TRBV28 to TRBJ1-2; 8 nucleotides match TRBD1. The CDR3 covers 14 residues. Looked up from germline, CDR1 is MDHEN and CDR2 is SYDVKM. V shed 8 bases, J shed 4 bases, and the junction held 9 bases outside the gene matches. CDR3 amino acids: CASRLQGDSYGYTF. As DNA, the CDR3 is TGTGCCAGCCGTCTACAGGGGGATAGCTATGGCTACACCTTC.

Here the CDR3 DNA reads TGTGCCTGGAAAGGGGCAGGGTCCTATAATTCACCCCTCCACTTT. Amino acid sequence: CAWKGAGSYNSPLHF. The genes are TRBV30 and TRBJ1-6, with D possibly matching TRBD1 (5 bases). CDR1 and CDR2 (germline): GTSNPN, SVGIG (reference sequence). V dropped 4 bases and J dropped 1 base, with 11 bases sitting between them. This CDR3 comprises 15 residues. Supplemented by reference TRBV30 and TRBJ1-6, the full variable domain reads SQTIHQWPATLVQPVGSPLSLECTVEGTSNPNLYWYRQAAGRGLQLLFYSVGIGQISSEVPQNLSASRPQDRQFILSSKKLLLSDSGFYLCAWKGAGSYNSPLHFGNGTRLTVT.

This clone appeared a few times. The V gene is TRBV25-1, the J gene TRBJ2-2; possible D gene TRBD2, 5 bases. Germline values: CDR1 MGHDK, CDR2 SYGVNS. Trimming took off 7 bases at V and 0 bases at J, with 12 bases between the two ends. CDR3 size: 15 residues. CDR3 bases: TGTGCCAGCACGAGGGCAGCGTCGAACACCGGGGAGCTGTTTTTT. It translates to CASTRAASNTGELFF. Together with reference TRBV25-1 and TRBJ2-2, the CDR3 gives the full variable domain: EADIYQTPRYLVIGTGKKITLECSQTMGHDKMYWYQQDPGMELHLIHYSYGVNSTEKGDLSSESTVSRIRTEHFPLTLESARPSHTSQYLCASTRAASNTGELFFGEGSRLTVL.

CDR3 coding DNA: TGTGCCAGCAGCCGGGGAGGTACGCAGTATTTT. It specifies CASSRGGTQYF. The rearrangement joins TRBV7-8 to TRBJ2-3; TRBD2 might be the D (6 bases). This CDR3 has 11 residues. The germline CDR1 and CDR2 sequences are SGHVS and FQNEAQ. Trimming pared 5 bases from V and 8 bases from J, leaving 8 bases between.

This sequence joins TRBV2 and TRBJ1-5; D call uncertain. This CDR3 has 13 residues. Deletions cut 4 bases from V and 7 bases from J, with 11 bases between. From germline, CDR1 is SNHLY and CDR2 FYNNEI. The CDR3 here is CASSANSRQPQHF. In DNA, the CDR3 is TGTGCCAGCAGTGCGAACAGTCGGCAGCCCCAGCATTTT.

This clone was picked up a small number of times. The rearrangement uses TRBV7-9 and TRBJ2-7; 13 positions agree with TRBD2. V shed 5 bases, J shed 6 bases, and the junction held 7 bases outside the gene matches. The germline V gene has CDR1 SEHNR and CDR2 FQNEAQ (reference sequence). The CDR3 has 15 amino acids. The CDR3 DNA reads as TGTGCCAGCAGCCCACTGGGACTAGCGGGATCCGAGCAGTACTTC. This translates into CASSPLGLAGSEQYF.

The chain recombines TRBV19 with TRBJ1-1; a possible D gene is TRBD1 (6 bases). Per the germline V gene, CDR1 is LNHDA and CDR2 is SQIVND (reference sequence). The V end lost 5 bases, the J end lost 0 bases, and 13 bases lay between the germline ends. This CDR3 region has 15 residues. DNA for the CDR3: TGTGCCAGTAGTTTGGGACAAAGCATGAACACTGAAGCTTTCTTT. It encodes CASSLGQSMNTEAFF.

This chain joins TRBV11-2 and TRBJ1-5, with TRBD1 matching over 8 bases. The CDR3 contains 15 residues. V gave up 5 bases and J gave up 3 bases; unmatched junction bases: 6. Germline V gives CDR1 SGHAT, CDR2 FQNNGV. The CDR3 sequence is CASSPMGQANQPQHF. The CDR3, as DNA: TGTGCCAGCAGCCCTATGGGACAGGCCAATCAGCCCCAGCATTTT.

The chain links TRBV5-1 to TRBJ2-2; tentative D call: TRBD2 (5 bases). Deletions cut 4 bases from V and 3 bases from J, with 10 bases between. Germline CDR1 and CDR2: SGHRS and YFSETQ. CDR3 size: 14 residues. CDR3 sequence (DNA): TGCGCCAGCAGCGTGACTATCCACACCGGGGAGCTGTTTTTT. It translates to CASSVTIHTGELFF.

The J gene is TRBJ2-7, the V gene TRBV27, with D possibly TRBD1 on 6 matching bases. From germline, CDR1 is MNHEY and CDR2 SMNVEV (reference sequence). This CDR3 has 13 amino acids. V was clipped by 6 bases and J by 3 bases, with 12 bases between them. CDR3 in DNA: TGTGCCAGCAGAAGTCAGGGGAGCTACGAGCAGTACTTC. This translates into CASRSQGSYEQYF.

The chain links TRBV10-3 to TRBJ2-3; the D gene is possibly TRBD1 (6 bases). This CDR3 contains 15 residues. Trimming took off 10 bases at V and 3 bases at J, with 20 bases between the two ends. Germline lookup yields CDR1 ENHRY and CDR2 SYGVKD. DNA for the CDR3: TGTGCCACTACACAGGGTAATTTGATTACAGATACGCAGTATTTT. Translation gives CATTQGNLITDTQYF.

The chain links TRBV11-1 to TRBJ2-5; D unresolved. There are 13 residues in the CDR3. Trimming cost V 5 bases and J 5 bases, with 12 bases left between them. Germline V gene data show CDR1 as SGHAT and CDR2 as FQDESV (reference sequence). CDR3 coding DNA: TGTGCCAGCAGCCCCAGGCGTTTGGAGACCCAGTACTTC. Amino acids: CASSPRRLETQYF.

V usage is TRBV5-4 and J usage is TRBJ2-5; 7 bases match TRBD1. Trimming took 4 bases from V and 2 from J; bases not matched to a gene: 5. Germline V CDR1 and CDR2: SGHNT, YYREEE (reference sequence). This CDR3 is built from 14 residues. The DNA of the CDR3 is TGTGCCAGCAGCGAACAGGGGCCACAAGAGACCCAGTACTTC. It codes for CASSEQGPQETQYF.

This chain connects TRBV12-3 or TRBV12-4 to TRBJ2-5; TRBD2 matches 8 bases. The CDR3 totals 13 residues. The trim removed 10 bases at V and 2 bases at J, leaving 6 bases unmatched. The CDR3 loop reads CATASGRQETQYF. DNA for the CDR3: TGTGCCACCGCTAGCGGGCGACAAGAGACCCAGTACTTC.

The chain carries TRBV20-1 and TRBJ2-7, with a weak D call TRBD2 (5 bases). V dropped 3 bases and J dropped 7 bases, with 16 bases sitting between them. CDR1 is DFQATT, CDR2 SNEGSKA, per germline (reference sequence). This CDR3 has 13 amino acids. The CDR3 reads CSASLGSGGEQYF. DNA for the CDR3: TGCAGTGCTAGTCTCGGGTCTGGCGGGGAGCAGTACTTC.

This clone came up many times. The chain employs TRBV7-6 and TRBJ2-1; 11 nucleotides align to TRBD2. V was pared by 5 bases and J by 9 bases, with 24 bases of the junction left unmatched. CDR1 SGHVS and CDR2 FNYEAQ come from the germline V gene. The CDR3 loop spans 20 amino acids. The CDR3 nucleotides read TGTGCCAGCAGCCGAGGATCTAGCGGGAGGTTCGAGGCTTGGGTCGTTGAGCAGTTCTTC. It translates to CASSRGSSGRFEAWVVEQFF. Full variable domain (missing parts from reference TRBV7-6 and TRBJ2-1): GAGVSQSPRYKVTKRGQDVALRCDPISGHVSLYWYRQALGQGPEFLTYFNYEAQQDKSGLPNDRFSAERPEGSISTLTIQRTEQRDSAMYRCASSRGSSGRFEAWVVEQFFGPGTRLTVL.

V is TRBV5-4 and J is TRBJ2-3, with a weak D call TRBD2 (6 bases). CDR3 length: 14 residues. CDR1 is SGHNT and CDR2 is YYREEE in the germline V gene (reference sequence). Trimming took 10 bases from V and 1 from J, leaving 16 bases between them. CDR3 sequence reads: CAGAVAGRTDTQYF. CDR3 DNA sequence: TGTGCCGGAGCCGTGGCGGGACGCACAGATACGCAGTATTTT.

In its sample, this clone was seen once. This chain links TRBV27 with TRBJ1-2; D is unclear. The CDR3 extends over 12 amino acids. The germline V gene encodes CDR1 MNHEY and CDR2 SMNVEV (reference sequence). Trimming left V 3 bases short and J 2 bases short, with 4 bases between. For the CDR3, the DNA is TGTGCCAGCAGTTTGACAAACTATGGCTACACCTTC. It is translated as CASSLTNYGYTF.

The V and J genes are TRBV5-1 and TRBJ2-7, with D possibly TRBD1 on 6 matching bases. The CDR3 extends over 15 amino acids. The V and J ends lost 7 bases and 2 bases respectively, with 19 bases between them. In germline, CDR1 is SGHRS, CDR2 YFSETQ. The CDR3 is CASAPRRQGTYEQYF. CDR3 nucleotides: TGCGCCAGCGCGCCGCGGCGGCAGGGGACCTACGAGCAGTACTTC. The full variable domain, with the rest looked up from reference TRBV5-1 and TRBJ2-7, is KAGVTQTPRYLIKTRGQQVTLSCSPISGHRSVSWYQQTPGQGLQFLFEYFSETQRNKGNFPGRFSGRQFSNSRSEMNVSTLELGDSALYLCASAPRRQGTYEQYFGPGTRLTVT.

The gene calls are TRBV30 and TRBJ2-1; 10 nucleotides align to TRBD1. Germline V lookup: CDR1 GTSNPN, CDR2 SVGIG (reference sequence). Trimming removed 5 bases from V and 4 bases from J; junction bases left unmatched: 5. The CDR3 contains 14 residues. The CDR3 DNA is TGTGCCTGGGACCGGGACAGGGGTTACAATGAGCAGTTCTTC. Protein sequence: CAWDRDRGYNEQFF.

J is TRBJ2-7 and V is TRBV10-1; possible D gene TRBD2, 6 bases. CDR3 length: 16 amino acids. Trimming pared 5 bases from V and 5 bases from J, leaving 22 bases between. Germline assignment: CDR1 WNHNN and CDR2 SYGVQD (reference sequence). The DNA of the CDR3 is TGCGCCAGCAGTCCCACCGCGGGAAGCGTCCGGCACGAGCAGTACTTC. This translates into CASSPTAGSVRHEQYF.

This clone was picked up one time. The J gene is TRBJ2-1, the V gene TRBV27; TRBD2 matches 10 bases. CDR3 length equals 17 residues. From germline, CDR1 is MNHEY and CDR2 SMNVEV (reference sequence). V lost 3 bases to trimming and J lost 8 bases; unmatched junction nucleotides: 13. As DNA, the CDR3 is TGTGCCAGCAGTTTTTTTCTAGCGGGGGTTCTTGGGGATGAGCAGTTCTTC. This sequence encodes CASSFFLAGVLGDEQFF.

The chain joins TRBV5-6 to TRBJ1-4; D gene unclear. Germline V CDR1 and CDR2: SGHDT, YYEEEE. CDR3 length: 16 amino acids. Trimming took 5 bases from V and 0 from J, leaving 14 bases between them. The CDR3 here is CASSLTPAATNEKLFF. The CDR3 nucleotides read TGTGCCAGCAGTCTGACCCCGGCGGCAACTAATGAAAAACTGTTTTTT.